The TCR beta chain under discussion was sequenced for a study of quantifying T cell responses using KT2 cells (dated by TCRdb to between 2016 and 2019). At the level of the whole study: RNA was DNase-treated and reverse transcribed with TCR alpha and beta constant-region primers, mostly using SuperScript III. The efficiency of the T4 ligation step under optimum conditions was estimated to be greater than 9.5%. PCR2 was run as a SYBR Green qPCR and stopped at a predetermined fluorescence threshold to avoid over-amplification. The investigation overall reported the following: Saturation was seen in the detection of KT2 sequences when very high numbers of KT2 cells were spiked in. KT2 sequences were detected down to the lowest spike-in tested, which was about one KT2 cell per 100,000 PBMC. No side-by-side comparison of the pipeline with other TCR sequencing techniques was included in the study. Counts of KT2 alpha and beta sequences scaled linearly with input KT2 cell number over several orders of magnitude.

Library construction relied on UMI-ligation and nested PCR. T4 RNA ligase 1 was used to ligate a single-stranded oligonucleotide containing the Illumina SP2 sequence and a UMI to the 3' end of the cDNA. PCR1 consisted of roughly 4 cycles (98 degrees C 15 s, 69 degrees C 30 s, 72 degrees C 40 s), and for the beta primer an equimolar mix of RC1.1 and RC1.2 was used to cover TRBC1 and TRBC2. Starting at PCR2, TCR alpha and beta chains were handled separately, and sample indices and Illumina adaptors were added. The UMI, placed after an 8-base spacer, consisted of 12 random nucleotides arranged as two hexamers with a spacer between them. Libraries were sequenced on an Illumina MiSeq with v2 2x251 paired-end chemistry, typically roughly 12 samples per run. PhiX DNA was added at about 5-8% to each sequencing library so that diversity was increased. The source study handled its data this way. bcl2fastq converted raw reads to FASTQ, and Demultiplexor demultiplexed the reads by dual indices. V and J genes were assigned by Decombinator through tag matching, with a single base-pair mismatch being allowed. Collapsinator used UMIs to correct both sequencing errors and frequency errors arising from PCR heterogeneity. Decombinator identifiers were converted to nucleotide sequence by CDR3Translator, the sequences were translated to amino acids, and CDR3 was extracted using C- and N-terminal motifs. A cluster of KT2 sequences sharing one unique molecular identifier was counted as one distinct KT2 TCR. The public reads were run again by TCRdb, first through fastp at Q25 and then through MiXCR, and only productive beta chains were kept. Duplicate CDR3 protein sequences are folded into a single record with the most common DNA and genes. These V and J calls derive from TCRdb rather than the authors' analysis. The sample records 39,000 or so distinct CDR3 sequences, 15% to 20% of which are singletons. Together, the top ten hold 40% to 45% of the sample.

Known numbers of KT2, a T cell clone whose TCR had been sequenced previously, were spiked into unfractionated PBMC to test the sensitivity and accuracy of the pipeline. A range of KT2-to-PBMC ratios was generated by mixing KT2 cells with a fixed number of PBMC. With regard to this clonotype: Its antigen is not yet known. The input lacks base qualities; no much larger clone sits a single base away.

Cut back by 6 bases and 9 bases, the V and J ends lie 11 bases apart. Including cysteine and phenylalanine, the CDR3 has 11 amino acids. Only the CDR3 DNA is retained, 33 bases long and in frame from the first base. The germline V gene (reference sequence) sets CDR1 to SGHAT and CDR2 to FQDESV. The chain employs TRBV11-1 and TRBJ1-2; no D gene call is confident. This TCR derives from a human donor. Sequences were obtained from PBMCs spiked with cells of the T cell clone KT2. Here is the DNA: TGTGCCAGCAGAAACGAATGGAGCTACACCTTC. This is translated as CASRNEWSYTF.